This entry features one TCR beta chain sequence. Its target is unknown. These data originate in a study of neoadjuvant nivolumab and ipilimumab in lung cancer. Study information: The combination arm added day-1 ipilimumab 1 mg/kg to nivolumab 3 mg/kg on days 1, 15, 29.

V was trimmed by 6 bases and J by 5 bases, leaving 11 bases between them. Germline loops: CDR1 MDHEN, CDR2 SYDVKM. This CDR3 is 13 amino acids long. The method was immunoSEQ multiplex PCR; TCRdb's version includes in-frame clones alone and lacks a portion of them. Found here are some 28,000 clones, 65% to 85% of them singletons; the top ten hold 5.1%. Findings and limits, study-wide: Only a single major-pathologic-response sample was available for clonality analysis. TCR richness and clonality were higher in tumors than adjacent uninvolved lung.

This specimen was tumor tissue, taken after neoadjuvant nivolumab, alone or with ipilimumab, at or shortly before surgery. This receptor was obtained from an adult with non-small cell lung cancer. The V and J genes are TRBV28 and TRBJ2-4; no clear D. As DNA, the CDR3 is TGTGCCAGCAGGTTAAGGAACGAAAACATTCAGTACTTC. This translates into CASRLRNENIQYF.